This TCR beta chain is drawn from a study of shared clonotypes between healthy human individuals. About this clone itself: Its specificity is not known.

The V gene's germline CDR1 is PRHDT and CDR2 FYEKMQ (reference sequence). The CDR3 consists of 15 residues. Trimming removed 4 bases from V and 5 bases from J, with 15 bases in between. Assay used: immunoSEQ multiplex PCR; TCRdb lists only in-frame clones, some missing. The sample contains 2 million to 2.5 million clones, approximately 94% of which appear only once. Study-wide points: Sampling covered nothing but blood. Tissue TCR repertoires likely differ from those found in blood.

The rearrangement joins TRBV13 to TRBJ2-4; D gene ambiguous. The receptor was derived from a man between 18 and 35 years old in good health. Sequenced sample: naive CD4+ T cells sorted from blood. Noted subset: CD45RA+ positively selected. The CDR3 spells CASSSPGRLQNIQYF. CDR3 DNA sequence: TGTGCCAGCAGCTCCCCCGGACGGCTACAAAACATTCAGTACTTC.